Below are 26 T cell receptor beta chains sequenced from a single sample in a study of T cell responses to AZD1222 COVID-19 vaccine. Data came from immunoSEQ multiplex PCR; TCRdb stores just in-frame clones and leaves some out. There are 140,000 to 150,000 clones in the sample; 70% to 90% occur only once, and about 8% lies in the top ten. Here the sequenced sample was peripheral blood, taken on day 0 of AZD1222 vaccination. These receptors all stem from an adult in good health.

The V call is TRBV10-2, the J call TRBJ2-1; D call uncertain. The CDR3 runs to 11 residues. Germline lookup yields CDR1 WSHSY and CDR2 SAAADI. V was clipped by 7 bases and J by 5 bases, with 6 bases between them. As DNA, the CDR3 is TGCGCCAGCATACGGGACAATGAGCAGTTCTTC. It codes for CASIRDNEQFF.

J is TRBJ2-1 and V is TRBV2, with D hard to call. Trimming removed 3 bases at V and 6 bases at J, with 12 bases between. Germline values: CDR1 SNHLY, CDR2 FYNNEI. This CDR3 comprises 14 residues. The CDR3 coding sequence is TGTGCCAGCAGTGACCTTGGAGCCCCCAATGAGCAGTTCTTC. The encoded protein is CASSDLGAPNEQFF.

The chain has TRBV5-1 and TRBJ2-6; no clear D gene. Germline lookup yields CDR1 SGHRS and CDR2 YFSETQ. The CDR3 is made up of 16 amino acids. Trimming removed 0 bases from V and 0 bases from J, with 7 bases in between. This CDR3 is CASSLVASSGANVLTF. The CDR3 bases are TGCGCCAGCAGCTTGGTTGCGAGCTCTGGGGCCAACGTCCTGACTTTC.

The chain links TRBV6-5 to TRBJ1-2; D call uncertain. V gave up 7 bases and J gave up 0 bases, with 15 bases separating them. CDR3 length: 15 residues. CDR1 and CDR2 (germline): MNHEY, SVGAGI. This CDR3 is CASTKGRTSNYGYTF. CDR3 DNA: TGTGCCAGCACCAAAGGACGGACCTCTAACTATGGCTACACCTTC.

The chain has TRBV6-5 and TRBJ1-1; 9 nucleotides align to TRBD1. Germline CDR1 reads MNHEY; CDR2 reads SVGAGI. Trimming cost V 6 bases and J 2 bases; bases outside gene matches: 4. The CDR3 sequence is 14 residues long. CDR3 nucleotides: TGTGCCAGCAGGGGACAGGGTGACAACACTGAAGCTTTCTTT. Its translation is CASRGQGDNTEAFF.

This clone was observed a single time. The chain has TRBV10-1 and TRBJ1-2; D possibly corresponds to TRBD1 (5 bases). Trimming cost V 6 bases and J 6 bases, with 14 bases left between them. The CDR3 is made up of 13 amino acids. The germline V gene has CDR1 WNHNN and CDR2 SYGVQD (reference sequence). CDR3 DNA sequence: TGCGCCAGCAGCCCGGTCCGGGACGATGGCTACACCTTC. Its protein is CASSPVRDDGYTF.

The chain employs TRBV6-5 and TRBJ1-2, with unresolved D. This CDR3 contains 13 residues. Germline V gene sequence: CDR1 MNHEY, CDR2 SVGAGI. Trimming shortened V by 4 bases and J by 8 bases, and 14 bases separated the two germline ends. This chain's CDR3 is CASSSKQFRGYTF. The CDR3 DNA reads TGTGCCAGCAGTTCGAAACAGTTTAGGGGCTACACCTTC.

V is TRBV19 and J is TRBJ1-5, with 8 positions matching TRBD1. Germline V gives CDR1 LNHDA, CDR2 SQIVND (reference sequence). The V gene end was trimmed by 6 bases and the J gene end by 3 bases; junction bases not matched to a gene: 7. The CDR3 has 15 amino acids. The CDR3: CASRKDRGYNQPQHF. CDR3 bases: TGTGCCAGTAGGAAAGACAGGGGCTACAATCAGCCCCAGCATTTT.

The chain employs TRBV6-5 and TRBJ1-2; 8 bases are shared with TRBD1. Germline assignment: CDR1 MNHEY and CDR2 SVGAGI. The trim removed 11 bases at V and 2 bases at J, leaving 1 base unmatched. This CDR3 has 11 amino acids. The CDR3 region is CAGQGNYGYTF. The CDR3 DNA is TGTGCCGGACAGGGAAACTATGGCTACACCTTC.

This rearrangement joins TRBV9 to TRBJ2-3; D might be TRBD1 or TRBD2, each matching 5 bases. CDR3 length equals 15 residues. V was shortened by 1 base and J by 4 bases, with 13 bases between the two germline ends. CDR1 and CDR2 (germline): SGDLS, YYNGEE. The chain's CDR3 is CASSVTNGAPDTQYF. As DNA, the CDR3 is TGTGCCAGCAGCGTAACGAACGGGGCCCCAGATACGCAGTATTTT.

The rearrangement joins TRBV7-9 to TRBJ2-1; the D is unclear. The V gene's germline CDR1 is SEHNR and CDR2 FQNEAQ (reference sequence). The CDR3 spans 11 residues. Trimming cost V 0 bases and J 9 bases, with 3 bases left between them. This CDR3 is CASSLAGEQFF. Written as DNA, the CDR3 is TGTGCCAGCAGCTTAGCGGGTGAGCAGTTCTTC.

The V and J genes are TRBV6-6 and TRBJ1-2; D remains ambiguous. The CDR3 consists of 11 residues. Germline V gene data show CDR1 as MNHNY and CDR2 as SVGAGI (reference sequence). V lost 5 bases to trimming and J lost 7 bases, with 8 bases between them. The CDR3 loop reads CASSREGGYTF. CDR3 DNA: TGTGCCAGCAGTCGAGAGGGTGGCTACACCTTC.

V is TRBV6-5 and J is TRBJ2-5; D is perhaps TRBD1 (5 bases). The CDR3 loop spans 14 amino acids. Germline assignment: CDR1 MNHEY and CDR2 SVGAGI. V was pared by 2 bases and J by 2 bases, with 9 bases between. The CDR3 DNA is TGTGCCAGCAGTTACATTACAGGTCAAGAGACCCAGTACTTC. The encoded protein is CASSYITGQETQYF.

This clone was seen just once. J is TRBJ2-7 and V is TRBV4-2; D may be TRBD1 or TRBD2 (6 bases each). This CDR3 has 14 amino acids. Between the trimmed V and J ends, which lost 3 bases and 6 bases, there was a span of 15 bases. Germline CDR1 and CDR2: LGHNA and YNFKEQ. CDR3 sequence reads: CASSQAGGVGEQYF. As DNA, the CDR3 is TGTGCCAGCAGCCAGGCCGGGGGCGTTGGCGAGCAGTACTTC.

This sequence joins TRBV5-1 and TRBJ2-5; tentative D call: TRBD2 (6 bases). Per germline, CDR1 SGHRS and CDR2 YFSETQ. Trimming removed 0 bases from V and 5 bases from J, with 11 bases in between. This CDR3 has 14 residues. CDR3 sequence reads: CASSLALEGETQYF. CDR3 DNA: TGCGCCAGCAGCTTGGCCCTGGAGGGGGAGACCCAGTACTTC.

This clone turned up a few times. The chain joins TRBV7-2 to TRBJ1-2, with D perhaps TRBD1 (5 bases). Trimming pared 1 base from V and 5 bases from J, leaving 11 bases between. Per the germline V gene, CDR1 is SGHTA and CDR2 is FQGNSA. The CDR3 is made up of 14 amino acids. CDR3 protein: CASSLGGTVYGYTF. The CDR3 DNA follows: TGTGCCAGCAGCTTAGGTGGGACCGTTTATGGCTACACCTTC.

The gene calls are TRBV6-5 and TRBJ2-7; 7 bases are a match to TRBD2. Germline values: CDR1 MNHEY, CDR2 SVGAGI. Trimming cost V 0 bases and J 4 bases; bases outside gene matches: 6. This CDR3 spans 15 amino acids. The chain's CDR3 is CASSYSLSGLYEQYF. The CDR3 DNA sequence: TGTGCCAGCAGTTACTCTCTCTCGGGACTATACGAGCAGTACTTC.

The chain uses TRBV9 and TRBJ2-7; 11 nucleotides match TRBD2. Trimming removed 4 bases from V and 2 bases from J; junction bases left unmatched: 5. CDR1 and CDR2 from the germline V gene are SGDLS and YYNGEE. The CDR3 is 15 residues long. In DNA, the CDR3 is TGTGCCAGCAGCCCCGGGACTAGCGGCCCCTACGAGCAGTACTTC. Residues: CASSPGTSGPYEQYF.

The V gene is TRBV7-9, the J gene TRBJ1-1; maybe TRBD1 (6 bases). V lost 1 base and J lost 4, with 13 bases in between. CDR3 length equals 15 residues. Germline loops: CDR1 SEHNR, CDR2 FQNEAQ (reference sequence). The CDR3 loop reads CASSLGRTVGTEAFF. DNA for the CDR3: TGTGCCAGCAGCTTAGGACGGACAGTAGGCACTGAAGCTTTCTTT.

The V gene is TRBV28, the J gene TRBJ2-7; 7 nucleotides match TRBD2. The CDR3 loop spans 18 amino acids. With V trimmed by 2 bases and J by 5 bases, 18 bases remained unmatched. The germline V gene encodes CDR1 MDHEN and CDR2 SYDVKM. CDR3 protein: CASSLGGVLSGAEDEQYF. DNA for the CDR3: TGTGCCAGCAGTTTAGGGGGGGTGTTGAGCGGGGCGGAGGACGAGCAGTACTTC.

CDR3 DNA sequence: TGTGCCAGCAGTTTGTCCCGGGACAGGGTGTCAGAGACCCAGTACTTC. Residues: CASSLSRDRVSETQYF. This chain uses TRBV25-1 with TRBJ2-5; the match to TRBD1 covers 9 bases. Per the germline V gene, CDR1 is MGHDK and CDR2 is SYGVNS. With V trimmed by 5 bases and J by 4 bases, 11 bases remained unmatched. This CDR3 is 16 amino acids long.

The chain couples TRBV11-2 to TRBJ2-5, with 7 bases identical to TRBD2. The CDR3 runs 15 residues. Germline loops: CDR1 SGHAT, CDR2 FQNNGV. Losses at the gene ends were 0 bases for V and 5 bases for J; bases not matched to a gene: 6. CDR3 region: CASSLEALAKETQYF. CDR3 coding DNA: TGTGCCAGCAGCTTAGAAGCACTAGCGAAGGAGACCCAGTACTTC.

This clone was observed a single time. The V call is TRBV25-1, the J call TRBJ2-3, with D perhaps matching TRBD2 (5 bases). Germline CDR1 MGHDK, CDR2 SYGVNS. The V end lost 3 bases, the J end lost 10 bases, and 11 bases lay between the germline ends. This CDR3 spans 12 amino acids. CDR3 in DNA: TGTGCCAGCAGTGAGAACGCCGGGGCGCAGTATTTT. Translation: CASSENAGAQYF. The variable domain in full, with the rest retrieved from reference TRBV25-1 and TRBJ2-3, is EADIYQTPRYLVIGTGKKITLECSQTMGHDKMYWYQQDPGMELHLIHYSYGVNSTEKGDLSSESTVSRIRTEHFPLTLESARPSHTSQYLCASSENAGAQYFGPGTRLTVL.

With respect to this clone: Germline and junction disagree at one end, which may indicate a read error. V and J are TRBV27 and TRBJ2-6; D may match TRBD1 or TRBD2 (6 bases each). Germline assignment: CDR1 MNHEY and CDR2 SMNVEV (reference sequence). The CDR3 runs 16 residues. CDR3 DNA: TGTGCCTCGCGGCGGGACACCTCCTCTGGTGCCAACGTCCTGACTTTC. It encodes CASRRDTSSGANVLTF.

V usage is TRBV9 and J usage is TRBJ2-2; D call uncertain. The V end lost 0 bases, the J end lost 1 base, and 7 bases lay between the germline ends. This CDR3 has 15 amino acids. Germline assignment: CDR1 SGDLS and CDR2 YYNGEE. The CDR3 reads CASSVDPQNTGELFF. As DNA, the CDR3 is TGTGCCAGCAGCGTAGATCCTCAGAACACCGGGGAGCTGTTTTTT.

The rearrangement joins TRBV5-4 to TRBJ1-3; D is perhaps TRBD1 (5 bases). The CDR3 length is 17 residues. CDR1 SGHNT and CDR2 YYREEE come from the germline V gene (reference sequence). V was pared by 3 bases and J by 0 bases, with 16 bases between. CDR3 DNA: TGTGCCAGCAGCTGGGGGGACGTAGGGAGCTCTGGAAACACCATATATTTT. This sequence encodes CASSWGDVGSSGNTIYF.